These 23 T cell receptor beta chains originate from one sample sequenced in a study of blood T cell repertoires in COVID-19. TCRdb's copy holds only in-frame clones and misses some; the assay was immunoSEQ multiplex PCR. Here the sample spans under 500,000 clones, 75% to 90% being singletons. Sequencing was performed on peripheral blood. Every receptor here comes from a woman under 40 with acute or convalescent COVID-19.

The chain uses TRBV9 and TRBJ2-2, with D uncertain. The CDR3 covers 14 residues. The V and J ends lost 0 bases and 2 bases respectively, with 5 bases between them. Germline-derived CDR1 and CDR2 are SGDLS and YYNGEE. The CDR3 sequence: CASSVDGNTGELFF. The CDR3 nucleotides are TGTGCCAGCAGCGTAGATGGCAACACCGGGGAGCTGTTTTTT.

A few counts support this clone. The chain has TRBV19 and TRBJ1-2, with unresolved D. Germline V lookup: CDR1 LNHDA, CDR2 SQIVND (reference sequence). V was shortened by 3 bases and J by 0 bases, with 8 bases between the two germline ends. This CDR3 is 14 amino acids long. The CDR3 protein is CASSIRTSNYGYTF. CDR3 bases: TGTGCCAGTAGTATCAGAACCTCTAACTATGGCTACACCTTC.

V usage is TRBV3-1 (or the pseudogene TRBV3-2) and J usage is TRBJ2-1; 15 positions agree with TRBD2. This CDR3 is 15 amino acids long. Germline lookup yields CDR1 LGHDT and CDR2 YNNKEL (reference sequence). J was trimmed by 15 bases and V by 1 base; bases with no gene match: 7. The CDR3 DNA reads as TGTGCCAGCAGCCAAGCGGGACTAGCGGGGGGCCCGCCGTTCTTC. Protein sequence: CASSQAGLAGGPPFF.

This clone showed up just a few times. V usage is TRBV28 and J usage is TRBJ2-3; TRBD2 agrees at 9 bases. From germline, CDR1 is MDHEN and CDR2 SYDVKM. The V segment lost 3 bases and the J segment 5 bases; nucleotides outside the gene matches: 12. This CDR3 has 17 residues. As DNA, the CDR3 is TGTGCCAGCAGTTTCTCGGCTAGCGGGGCTTCTCAAGATACGCAGTATTTT. Its protein product is CASSFSASGASQDTQYF.

The genes are TRBV7-2 and TRBJ2-3, with TRBD2 identical over 9 bases. Germline values: CDR1 SGHTA, CDR2 FQGNSA. The CDR3 contains 15 residues. J lost 2 bases, V lost 5 bases, and 5 bases had no gene match. CDR3 DNA: TGTGCCAGCAGCCAAACTAGCGGGTACACAGATACGCAGTATTTT. It specifies CASSQTSGYTDTQYF.

This rearrangement joins TRBV29-1 to TRBJ1-1, with D unresolved. Between the trimmed V and J ends, which lost 4 bases and 6 bases, there was a span of 9 bases. The CDR3 has 11 residues. Germline values: CDR1 SQVTM, CDR2 ANQGSEA. CDR3 bases: TGCAGCGTTGTAGCAGTGTCTGAAGCTTTCTTT. It specifies CSVVAVSEAFF.

The chain joins TRBV28 to TRBJ1-1, with D perhaps matching TRBD1 (6 bases). Trimming shortened V by 4 bases and J by 0 bases, and 15 bases separated the two germline ends. Germline CDR1 and CDR2: MDHEN and SYDVKM. The CDR3 is 16 amino acids. The DNA for the CDR3 is TGTGCCAGCAGTTATCAGGGGCTGGAGATGAACACTGAAGCTTTCTTT. Protein product: CASSYQGLEMNTEAFF.

The chain has TRBV19 and TRBJ1-5, with no clear D. Germline V gene sequence: CDR1 LNHDA, CDR2 SQIVND (reference sequence). The CDR3 consists of 15 residues. Between the trimmed V and J ends, which lost 5 bases and 0 bases, there was a span of 11 bases. CDR3 nucleotides: TGTGCCAGTAGTTTCTCGCGGGGTAGCAATCAGCCCCAGCATTTT. It yields the protein CASSFSRGSNQPQHF. The whole variable domain, filled in from reference TRBV19 and TRBJ1-5, reads DGGITQSPKYLFRKEGQNVTLSCEQNLNHDAMYWYRQDPGQGLRLIYYSQIVNDFQKGDIAEGYSVSREKKESFPLTVTSAQKNPTAFYLCASSFSRGSNQPQHFGDGTRLSIL.

J is TRBJ1-1 and V is TRBV7-9, with 7 bases lining up with TRBD1. Trimming cost V 4 bases and J 3 bases; bases outside gene matches: 8. CDR3 length: 15 residues. Per germline, CDR1 SEHNR and CDR2 FQNEAQ (reference sequence). CDR3 coding DNA: TGTGCCAGCAGCTACGACAGGGTCTCGGACACTGAAGCTTTCTTT. This translates into CASSYDRVSDTEAFF.

This chain uses TRBV28 with TRBJ2-6; TRBD1 might be the D (6 bases). This CDR3 is built from 20 residues. Germline V lookup: CDR1 MDHEN, CDR2 SYDVKM. The ends were cut back, 6 bases at V and 0 bases at J, with 24 bases in the middle. The CDR3 nucleotides read TGTGCCAGCAGCCCCCCTAGGGGCAGGGGCGTCGGCTCTGGGGCCAACGTCCTGACTTTC. Its translation is CASSPPRGRGVGSGANVLTF.

The chain is built from TRBV7-9 and TRBJ2-1; 13 bases align to TRBD2. The CDR3 contains 15 residues. V dropped 4 bases and J dropped 8; count of bases not matched to a gene: 5. CDR1 and CDR2 from the germline V gene are SEHNR and FQNEAQ (reference sequence). Here the CDR3 DNA reads TGTGCCAGCAGCTACACTAGCGGGGGGGCCGATGAGCAGTTCTTC. It is translated as CASSYTSGGADEQFF.

The chain joins TRBV5-1 to TRBJ2-3; D might be TRBD2 (7 bases). Germline V lookup: CDR1 SGHRS, CDR2 YFSETQ. The CDR3 length is 15 residues. Between the trimmed V and J ends, which lost 5 bases and 2 bases, there was a span of 15 bases. The CDR3 loop reads CASRSGGMTTDTQYF. The CDR3 region has the DNA TGCGCCAGCAGGTCGGGGGGCATGACCACAGATACGCAGTATTTT. Using reference TRBV5-1 and TRBJ2-3 for the parts outside the CDR3, the full variable domain is KAGVTQTPRYLIKTRGQQVTLSCSPISGHRSVSWYQQTPGQGLQFLFEYFSETQRNKGNFPGRFSGRQFSNSRSEMNVSTLELGDSALYLCASRSGGMTTDTQYFGPGTRLTVL.

The chain is built from TRBV10-3 and TRBJ1-1; D is ambiguous. The CDR3 runs to 12 residues. Germline lookup yields CDR1 ENHRY and CDR2 SYGVKD. The germline V and J ends were trimmed by 9 bases and 1 base, with 9 bases remaining between them. The CDR3 region has the DNA TGTGCCATTACCTCAGGGAACACTGAAGCTTTCTTT. This codes for CAITSGNTEAFF.

V is TRBV7-9 and J is TRBJ2-7, with 8 positions matching TRBD1. The CDR3 is made up of 12 amino acids. The junction had 4 bases not matched to a gene; V was cut back by 5 bases and J by 7 bases. Germline-derived CDR1 and CDR2 are SEHNR and FQNEAQ (reference sequence). The CDR3 coding sequence is TGTGCCAGCAGCCAAGGGACAGGAGAGCAGTACTTC. The encoded protein is CASSQGTGEQYF.

V and J are TRBV6-5 and TRBJ2-7, with TRBD1 matching 7 bases. The CDR3 has 14 amino acids. V gave up 6 bases and J gave up 5 bases; unmatched junction bases: 10. The germline V gene has CDR1 MNHEY and CDR2 SVGAGI. The CDR3, as DNA: TGTGCCAGCAGCCTTAGAGGGGGCGGCGACGAGCAGTACTTC. It is translated as CASSLRGGGDEQYF.

The chain employs TRBV27 and TRBJ2-7; 7 bases are a match to TRBD1. Germline-derived CDR1 and CDR2 are MNHEY and SMNVEV (reference sequence). V shed 1 base and J 3 bases; nucleotides not matched to a gene: 6. CDR3 length: 15 residues. CDR3 bases: TGTGCCAGCAGTTTATGGAGGCAGGGGGTCTACGAGCAGTACTTC. Its protein product is CASSLWRQGVYEQYF.

V gene TRBV30 combines with J gene TRBJ1-1; no clear D gene. From germline, CDR1 is GTSNPN and CDR2 SVGIG (reference sequence). V shed 2 bases and J shed 5 bases, with 15 bases lying between them. The CDR3 spans 14 residues. The CDR3 nucleotides are TGTGCCTGGAGTAGACCGGGTTTGGAGACTGAAGCTTTCTTT. Its translation is CAWSRPGLETEAFF.

This CDR3 is CASSLRGGPDTQYF. As DNA, the CDR3 is TGTGCCAGCAGCTTAAGGGGGGGCCCCGATACGCAGTATTTT. The V gene is TRBV7-2, the J gene TRBJ2-3; perhaps TRBD2 as D (7 bases). The length of the CDR3 is 14 residues. Trimming took off 2 bases at V and 6 bases at J, with 12 bases between the two ends. CDR1 is SGHTA and CDR2 is FQGNSA in the germline V gene.

This rearrangement joins TRBV6-5 to TRBJ2-2, with D tentatively TRBD2 (6 bases). The CDR3 extends over 15 amino acids. Germline V gene sequence: CDR1 MNHEY, CDR2 SVGAGI. V dropped 2 bases and J dropped 1 base, with 8 bases sitting between them. The CDR3 DNA is TGTGCCAGCAGTTACGGGGGGAAGAACACCGGGGAGCTGTTTTTT. Translating gives CASSYGGKNTGELFF.

This sequence joins TRBV27 and TRBJ2-7, with 10 bases aligning to TRBD1. CDR3 length: 14 amino acids. Germline CDR1 reads MNHEY; CDR2 reads SMNVEV (reference sequence). V shed 7 bases and J 4 bases; nucleotides not matched to a gene: 7. Here the CDR3 DNA reads TGTGCCAGCAATCCGACAGGGGGCGGTTACGAGCAGTACTTC. Protein sequence: CASNPTGGGYEQYF.

V usage is TRBV11-2 and J usage is TRBJ1-1; D is perhaps TRBD1 (5 bases). The CDR3 contains 13 residues. CDR1 is SGHAT and CDR2 is FQNNGV in the germline V gene. V lost 4 bases, J lost 2 bases, and 8 bases lay in between. Here the CDR3 reads CASSSDINTEAFF. For the CDR3, the DNA is TGTGCCAGCAGCTCGGACATCAACACTGAAGCTTTCTTT.

CDR3 nucleotides: TGTGCCAGCAGTGGACGGGACAGGCGGGCTTTCTTT. This translates into CASSGRDRRAFF. The chain joins TRBV25-1 to TRBJ1-1, with 8 bases aligning to TRBD1. V gave up 4 bases and J gave up 11 bases; unmatched junction bases: 6. This CDR3 comprises 12 residues. Germline loops: CDR1 MGHDK, CDR2 SYGVNS.

The V and J genes are TRBV3-1 (or the pseudogene TRBV3-2) and TRBJ1-2, with D possibly TRBD1 on 6 matching bases. V was pared by 1 base and J by 9 bases, with 21 bases between. The CDR3 runs to 16 residues. The germline gives CDR1 LGHDT, CDR2 YNNKEL (reference sequence). In DNA form, the CDR3 reads TGTGCCAGCAGCCAAGTCTGGGCAGGGGTGCCCTTCAGCTACACCTTC. It yields the protein CASSQVWAGVPFSYTF.